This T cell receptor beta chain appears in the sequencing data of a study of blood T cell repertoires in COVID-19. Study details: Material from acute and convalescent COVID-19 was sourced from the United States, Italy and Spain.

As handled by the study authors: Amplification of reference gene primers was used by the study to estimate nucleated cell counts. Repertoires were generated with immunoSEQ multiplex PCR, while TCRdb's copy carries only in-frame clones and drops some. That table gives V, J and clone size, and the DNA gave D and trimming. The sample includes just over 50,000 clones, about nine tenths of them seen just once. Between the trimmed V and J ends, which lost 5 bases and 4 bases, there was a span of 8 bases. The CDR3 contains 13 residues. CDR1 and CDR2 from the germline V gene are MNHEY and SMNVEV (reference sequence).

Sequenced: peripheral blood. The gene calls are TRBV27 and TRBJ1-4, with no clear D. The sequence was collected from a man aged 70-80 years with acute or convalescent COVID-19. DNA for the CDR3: TGTGCCAGCAGTCGTCGGGGTAATGAAAAACTGTTTTTT. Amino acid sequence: CASSRRGNEKLFF.